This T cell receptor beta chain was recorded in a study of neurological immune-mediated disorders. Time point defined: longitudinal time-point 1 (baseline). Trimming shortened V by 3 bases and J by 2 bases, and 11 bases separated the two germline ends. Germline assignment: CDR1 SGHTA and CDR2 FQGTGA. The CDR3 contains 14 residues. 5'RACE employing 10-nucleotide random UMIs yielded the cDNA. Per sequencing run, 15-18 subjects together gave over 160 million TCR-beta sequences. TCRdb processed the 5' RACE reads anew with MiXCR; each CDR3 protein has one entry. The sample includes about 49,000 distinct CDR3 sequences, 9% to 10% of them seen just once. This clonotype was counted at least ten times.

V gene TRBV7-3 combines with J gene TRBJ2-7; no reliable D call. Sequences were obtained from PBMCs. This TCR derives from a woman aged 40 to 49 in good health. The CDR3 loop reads CASSLAVGTYEQYF. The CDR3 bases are TGTGCCAGCAGCTTGGCAGTGGGAACCTACGAGCAGTACTTC.